The clone carrying this TCR beta chain was counted ten times or more. This specimen comes from a study of tumor-infiltrating lymphocytes in primary liver carcinoma. Study summary: Resection treated the patients' primary liver carcinoma.

Germline DNA was also extracted, while the blood RNA originated from unsorted whole blood. Trimming cost V 2 bases and J 4 bases, with 9 bases left between them. The CDR3 consists of 14 residues. Per germline, CDR1 SGHAT and CDR2 FQNNGV. cDNA specific to TCR beta was made from 500 to 650 ng of total RNA, with a constant-region primer employed for priming. Libraries of TCR beta came from three nested multiplex PCR rounds with slightly modified ARM-PCR. The study ran its first two PCR rounds for roughly 10 cycles each, using TRBV1-TRBV30 forward primers and a C-beta reverse primer. TCRdb independently ran MiXCR on the multiplex PCR reads; one entry per CDR3 protein. Here the sample spans some 180,000 distinct CDR3 sequences, about 60% being singletons.

The sequence was obtained from a man between 35 and 55 years old with primary liver carcinoma and hepatitis B virus infection. V and J are TRBV11-2 and TRBJ2-1; D unresolved. Input material: peripheral blood. CDR3 region: CASSLMDHYNEQFF. For the CDR3, the DNA is TGTGCCAGCAGCTTAATGGACCATTACAATGAGCAGTTCTTC. Full variable domain (rest looked up from reference TRBV11-2 and TRBJ2-1): EAGVAQSPRYKIIEKRQSVAFWCNPISGHATLYWYQQILGQGPKLLIQFQNNGVVDDSQLPKDRFSAERLKGVDSTLKIQPAKLEDSAVYLCASSLMDHYNEQFFGPGTRLTVL.